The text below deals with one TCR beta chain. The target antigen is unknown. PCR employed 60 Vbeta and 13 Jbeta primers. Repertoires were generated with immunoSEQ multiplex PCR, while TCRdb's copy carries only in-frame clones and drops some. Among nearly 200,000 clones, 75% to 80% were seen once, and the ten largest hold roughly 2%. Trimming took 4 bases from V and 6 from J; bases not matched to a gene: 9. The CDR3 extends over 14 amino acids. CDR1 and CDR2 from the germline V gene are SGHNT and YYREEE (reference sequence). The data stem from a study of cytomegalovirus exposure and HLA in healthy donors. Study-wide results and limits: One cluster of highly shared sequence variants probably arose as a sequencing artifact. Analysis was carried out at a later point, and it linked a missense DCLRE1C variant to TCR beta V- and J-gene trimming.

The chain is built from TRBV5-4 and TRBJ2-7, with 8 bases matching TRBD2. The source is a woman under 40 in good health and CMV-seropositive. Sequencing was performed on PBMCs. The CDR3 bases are TGTGCCAGCAGCCCCCGGGAGGGGGGGATCGAGCAGTACTTC. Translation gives CASSPREGGIEQYF.